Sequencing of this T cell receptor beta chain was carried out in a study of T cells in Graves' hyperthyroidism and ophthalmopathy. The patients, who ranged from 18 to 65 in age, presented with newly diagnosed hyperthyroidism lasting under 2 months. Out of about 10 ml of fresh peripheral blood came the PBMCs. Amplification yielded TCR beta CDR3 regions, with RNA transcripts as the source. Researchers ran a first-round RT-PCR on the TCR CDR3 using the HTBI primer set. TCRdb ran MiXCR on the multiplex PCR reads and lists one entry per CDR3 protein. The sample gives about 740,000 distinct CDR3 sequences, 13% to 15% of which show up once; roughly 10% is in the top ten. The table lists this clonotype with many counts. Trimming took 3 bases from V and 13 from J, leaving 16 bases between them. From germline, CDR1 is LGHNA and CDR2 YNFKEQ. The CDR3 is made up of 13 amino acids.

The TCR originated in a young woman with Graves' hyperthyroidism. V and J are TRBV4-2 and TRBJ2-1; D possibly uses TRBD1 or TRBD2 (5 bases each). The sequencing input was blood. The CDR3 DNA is TGTGCCAGCAGCCAGGACTTTCGGGACCCTCAGTTCTTC. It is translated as CASSQDFRDPQFF.